These 4 T cell receptor beta chains share one sample of origin, sequenced in a study of cytomegalovirus exposure and HLA in healthy donors. The PCR ran on 60 Vbeta and 13 Jbeta primers. Assay: immunoSEQ multiplex PCR; the TCRdb copy retains only in-frame clones and omits some. The sample totals 90,000 to 100,000 clones. Source material: PBMCs. The source is a woman between 25 and 40 years old in good health and CMV-seronegative.

The genes are TRBV7-3 and TRBJ2-3; a weak D match, TRBD2 (7 bases). V lost 6 bases and J lost 6, with 16 bases in between. The CDR3 length is 14 residues. The germline V gene has CDR1 SGHTA and CDR2 FQGTGA. The CDR3 DNA reads as TGTGCCAGCAGGCCGGGGGGCCTCCCTGATACGCAGTATTTT. Protein sequence: CASRPGGLPDTQYF.

CDR3 nucleotides: TGTGCCAGCAGCTTAATAGCGACTCCCTACAATGAGCAGTTCTTC. This translates into CASSLIATPYNEQFF. This sequence joins TRBV7-3 and TRBJ2-1; D is possibly TRBD2 (5 bases). Germline V gene data show CDR1 as SGHTA and CDR2 as FQGTGA. V gave up 1 base and J gave up 2 bases, with 9 bases separating them. The CDR3 is 15 residues long.

The chain recombines TRBV28 with TRBJ2-1, with 11 nucleotides matching TRBD1. V lost 7 bases to trimming and J lost 8 bases; unmatched junction nucleotides: 10. This CDR3 has 15 residues. The germline gives CDR1 MDHEN, CDR2 SYDVKM. CDR3 sequence (DNA): TGTGCCAGCAATAACCGGGACAGGGGGTTGGATGAGCAGTTCTTC. It translates to CASNNRDRGLDEQFF.

The genes are TRBV27 and TRBJ2-2; D is perhaps TRBD2 (5 bases). With 1 base removed from V and 5 bases from J, the gap between germline ends came to 8 bases. This CDR3 is built from 14 residues. The germline V gene has CDR1 MNHEY and CDR2 SMNVEV (reference sequence). The CDR3 DNA follows: TGTGCCAGCAGTTTATTAGGGAGTACCGGGGAGCTGTTTTTT. Protein sequence: CASSLLGSTGELFF.